The rows below give T cell receptor beta chains drawn from one sample of a study of T cell responses to AZD1222 COVID-19 vaccine. Here immunoSEQ multiplex PCR was the method, and the copy in TCRdb shows in-frame clones only, minus some. The data show roughly 100,000 clones, approximately 88% seen once. Sequenced material: peripheral blood, taken on day 0 of AZD1222 vaccination. These receptors all stem from an adult in good health. The CDR3 runs from the conserved cysteine through the conserved F or W. D genes are given only for firm matches. Clone size is stated in some rows and not others, as once, few, many or a class when expanded.

d_call	cdr3_length	j_call	clone_size	v_call	cdr3_aa	cdr3_nt
.	15	TRBJ1-1	.	TRBV25-1	CASSEWGTLNTEAFF	TGTGCCAGCAGTGAGTGGGGGACATTGAACACTGAAGCTTTCTTT
.	14	TRBJ1-5	.	TRBV27	CASSFSGNGQPQHF	TGTGCCAGCAGTTTTTCGGGGAACGGTCAGCCCCAGCATTTT
.	17	TRBJ2-3	.	TRBV5-1	CASSLRPTRQRADTQYF	TGCGCCAGCAGCTTGCGGCCCACCAGACAGCGGGCAGATACGCAGTATTTT
.	16	TRBJ2-2	once	TRBV7-2	CASSYDSSPNTGELFF	TGTGCCAGCAGCTATGACAGTAGCCCGAACACCGGGGAGCTGTTTTTT
.	16	TRBJ1-2	.	TRBV7-2	CASSLPPGHPSYGYTF	TGTGCCAGCAGCTTACCACCGGGACACCCATCCTATGGCTACACCTTC
.	14	TRBJ1-1	.	TRBV9	CASSVVTGATEAFF	TGTGCCAGCAGCGTAGTGACCGGGGCCACTGAAGCTTTCTTT
.	14	TRBJ1-1	.	TRBV7-9	CASSLGHLNTEAFF	TGTGCCAGCAGCTTAGGGCATTTGAACACTGAAGCTTTCTTT
.	15	TRBJ1-6	.	TRBV19	CASSMANGAYSPLHF	TGTGCCAGTAGCATGGCTAACGGGGCATATTCACCCCTCCACTTT
.	16	TRBJ2-1	.	TRBV9	CASSVVEASSYNEQFF	TGTGCCAGCAGCGTAGTGGAGGCCAGCTCCTACAATGAGCAGTTCTTC
.	14	TRBJ2-7	.	TRBV29-1	CSVEDGQGYNEQYF	TGCAGCGTTGAAGACGGCCAGGGGTACAACGAGCAGTACTTC
TRBD1	17	TRBJ1-4	.	TRBV19	CASSIGQGGGSNEKLFF	TGTGCCAGTAGTATCGGTCAGGGAGGGGGCTCTAATGAAAAACTGTTTTTT
TRBD2	16	TRBJ2-1	.	TRBV3-1/TRBV3-2	CASSPGLAGADNEQFF	TGTGCCAGCAGCCCCGGACTAGCGGGGGCCGACAATGAGCAGTTCTTC
TRBD1	14	TRBJ1-6	.	TRBV7-2	CASSSQGLGSPLHF	TGTGCCAGCAGCTCACAGGGGCTTGGTTCACCCCTCCACTTT
TRBD1	15	TRBJ1-1	.	TRBV14	CASSRQGAGNTEAFF	TGTGCCAGCAGCCGTCAGGGGGCCGGGAACACTGAAGCTTTCTTT
TRBD1	16	TRBJ1-2	.	TRBV7-2	CASSLAAGTDFYGYTF	TGTGCCAGCAGCTTAGCCGCCGGGACAGATTTTTATGGCTACACCTTC
TRBD1	16	TRBJ1-2	once	TRBV9	CASSVGPDRGNYGYTF	TGTGCCAGCAGCGTAGGTCCGGACAGGGGTAACTATGGCTACACCTTC
.	12	TRBJ1-1	.	TRBV7-2	CASSFTDYIAFF	TGTGCCAGCAGCTTTACCGACTACATAGCTTTCTTT
TRBD2	14	TRBJ2-7	.	TRBV7-9	CASSHRSGGLEQYF	TGTGCCAGCAGCCACAGGAGCGGGGGACTCGAGCAGTACTTC
.	12	TRBJ2-7	.	TRBV7-2	CASSLSGFEQYF	TGTGCCAGCAGCTTATCAGGGTTCGAGCAGTACTTC
.	13	TRBJ1-1	.	TRBV9	CASSVAADTEAFF	TGTGCCAGCAGCGTGGCGGCGGACACTGAAGCTTTCTTT
.	12	TRBJ2-5	.	TRBV7-8	CASSRVSETQYF	TGTGCCAGCAGCCGTGTAAGTGAGACCCAGTACTTC
.	17	TRBJ2-7	.	TRBV7-8	CASSLVPSRDPAHEQYF	TGTGCCAGCAGCTTAGTCCCGTCGCGCGACCCGGCCCACGAGCAGTACTTC
.	14	TRBJ2-7	.	TRBV7-2	CASSLFASSYEQYF	TGTGCCAGCAGCTTATTTGCCAGCTCCTACGAGCAGTACTTC
TRBD1	13	TRBJ1-2	.	TRBV27	CASGGQGYNGYTF	TGTGCCAGTGGGGGACAGGGGTATAACGGCTACACCTTC
.	11	TRBJ2-2	.	TRBV6-6	CASNRQGELFF	TGTGCCAGCAATAGACAGGGGGAGCTGTTTTTT
.	16	TRBJ2-2	once	TRBV9	CASSVGGAANTGELFF	TGTGCCAGCAGCGTAGGGGGCGCGGCGAACACCGGGGAGCTGTTTTTT